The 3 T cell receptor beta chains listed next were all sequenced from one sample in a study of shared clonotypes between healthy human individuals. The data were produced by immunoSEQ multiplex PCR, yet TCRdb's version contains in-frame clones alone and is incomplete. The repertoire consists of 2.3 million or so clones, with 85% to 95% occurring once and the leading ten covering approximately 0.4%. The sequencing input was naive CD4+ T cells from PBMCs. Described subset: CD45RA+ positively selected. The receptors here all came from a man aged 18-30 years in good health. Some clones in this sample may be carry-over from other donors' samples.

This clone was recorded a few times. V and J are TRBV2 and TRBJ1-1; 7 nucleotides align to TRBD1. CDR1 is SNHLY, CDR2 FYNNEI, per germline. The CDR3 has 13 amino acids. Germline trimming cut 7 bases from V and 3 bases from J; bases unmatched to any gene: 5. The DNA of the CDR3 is TGTGCCAGCACCAGGGGGGGTTACACTGAAGCTTTCTTT. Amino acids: CASTRGGYTEAFF. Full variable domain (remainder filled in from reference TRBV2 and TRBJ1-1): EPEVTQTPSHQVTQMGQEVILRCVPISNHLYFYWYRQILGQKVEFLVSFYNNEISEKSEIFDDQFSVERPDGSNFTLKIRSTKLEDSAMYFCASTRGGYTEAFFGQGTRLTVV.

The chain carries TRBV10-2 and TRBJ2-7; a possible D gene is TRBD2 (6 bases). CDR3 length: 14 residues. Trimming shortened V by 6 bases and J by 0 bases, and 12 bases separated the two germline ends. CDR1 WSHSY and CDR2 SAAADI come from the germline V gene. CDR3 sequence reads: CASSASGLSYEQYF. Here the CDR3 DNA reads TGCGCCAGCAGCGCTTCGGGACTCTCCTACGAGCAGTACTTC.

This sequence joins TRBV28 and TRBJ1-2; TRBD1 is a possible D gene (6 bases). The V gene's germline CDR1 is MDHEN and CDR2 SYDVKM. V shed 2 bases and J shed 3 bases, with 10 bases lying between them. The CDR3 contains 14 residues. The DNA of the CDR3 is TGTGCCAGCAGTTTAGGGGGGGCATACTATGGCTACACCTTC. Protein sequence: CASSLGGAYYGYTF.